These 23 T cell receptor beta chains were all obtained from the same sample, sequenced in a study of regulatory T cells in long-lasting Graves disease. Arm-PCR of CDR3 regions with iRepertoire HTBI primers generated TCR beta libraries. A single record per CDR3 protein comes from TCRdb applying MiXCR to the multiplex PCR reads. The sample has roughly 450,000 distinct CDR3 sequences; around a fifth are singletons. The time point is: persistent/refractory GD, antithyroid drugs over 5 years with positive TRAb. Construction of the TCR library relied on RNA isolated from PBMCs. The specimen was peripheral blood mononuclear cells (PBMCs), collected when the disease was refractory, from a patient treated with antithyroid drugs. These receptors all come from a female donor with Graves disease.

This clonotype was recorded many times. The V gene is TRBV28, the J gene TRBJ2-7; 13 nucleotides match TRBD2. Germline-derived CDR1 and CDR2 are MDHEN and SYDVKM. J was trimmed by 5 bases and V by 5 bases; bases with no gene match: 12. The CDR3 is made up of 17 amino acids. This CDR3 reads CASSLGLAGYTPHEQYF. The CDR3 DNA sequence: TGTGCCAGCAGTCTGGGACTAGCGGGGTATACCCCCCACGAGCAGTACTTC.

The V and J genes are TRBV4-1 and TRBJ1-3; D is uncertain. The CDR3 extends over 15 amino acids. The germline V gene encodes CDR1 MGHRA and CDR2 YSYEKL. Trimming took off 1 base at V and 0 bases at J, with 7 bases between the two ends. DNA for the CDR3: TGCGCCAGCAGCCAAGGGCGGTACTCTGGAAACACCATATATTTT. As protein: CASSQGRYSGNTIYF.

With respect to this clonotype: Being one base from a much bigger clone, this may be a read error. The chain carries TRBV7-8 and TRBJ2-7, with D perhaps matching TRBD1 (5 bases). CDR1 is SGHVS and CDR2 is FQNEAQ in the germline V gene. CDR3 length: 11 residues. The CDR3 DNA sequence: TGTGCCAGCAGCTTACAGGGCGAGCAGTGCTTC. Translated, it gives CASSLQGEQCF. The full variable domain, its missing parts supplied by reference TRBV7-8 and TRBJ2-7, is GAGVSQSPRYKVAKRGQDVALRCDPISGHVSLFWYQQALGQGPEFLTYFQNEAQLDKSGLPSDRFFAERPEGSVSTLKIQRTQQEDSAVYLCASSLQGEQCFGPGTRLTVT.

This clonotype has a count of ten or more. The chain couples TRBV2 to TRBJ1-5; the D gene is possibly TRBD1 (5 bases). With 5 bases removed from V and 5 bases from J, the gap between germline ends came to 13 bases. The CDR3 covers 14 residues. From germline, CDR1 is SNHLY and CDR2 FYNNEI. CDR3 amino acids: CASSQDTIDQPQHF. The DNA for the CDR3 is TGTGCCAGCAGTCAGGACACGATCGATCAGCCCCAGCATTTT.

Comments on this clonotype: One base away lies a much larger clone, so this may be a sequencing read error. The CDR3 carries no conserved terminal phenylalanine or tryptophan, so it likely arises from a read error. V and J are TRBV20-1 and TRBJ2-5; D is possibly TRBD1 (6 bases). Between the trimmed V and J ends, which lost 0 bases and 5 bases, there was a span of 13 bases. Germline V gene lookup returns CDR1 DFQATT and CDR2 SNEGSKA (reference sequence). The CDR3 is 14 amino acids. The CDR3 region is CSARDEGGTETQYL. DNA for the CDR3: TGCAGTGCTAGAGATGAAGGGGGAACGGAGACCCAGTACCTC.

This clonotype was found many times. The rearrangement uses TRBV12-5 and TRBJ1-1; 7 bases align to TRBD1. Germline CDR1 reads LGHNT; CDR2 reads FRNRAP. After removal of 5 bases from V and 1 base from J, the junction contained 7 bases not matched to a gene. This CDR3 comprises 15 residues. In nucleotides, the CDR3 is TGTGCTAGTGGTAAAAGGACAGGTACGAACACTGAAGCTTTCTTT. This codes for CASGKRTGTNTEAFF. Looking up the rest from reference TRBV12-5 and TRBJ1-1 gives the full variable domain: DARVTQTPRHKVTEMGQEVTMRCQPILGHNTVFWYRQTMMQGLELLAYFRNRAPLDDSGMPKDRFSAEMPDATLATLKIQPSEPRDSAVYFCASGKRTGTNTEAFFGQGTRLTVV.

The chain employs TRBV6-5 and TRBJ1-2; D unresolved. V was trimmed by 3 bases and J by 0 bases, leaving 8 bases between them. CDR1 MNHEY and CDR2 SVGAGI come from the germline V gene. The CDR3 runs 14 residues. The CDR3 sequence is CASSYTISNYGYTF. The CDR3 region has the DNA TGTGCCAGCAGTTATACCATCTCTAACTATGGCTACACCTTC.

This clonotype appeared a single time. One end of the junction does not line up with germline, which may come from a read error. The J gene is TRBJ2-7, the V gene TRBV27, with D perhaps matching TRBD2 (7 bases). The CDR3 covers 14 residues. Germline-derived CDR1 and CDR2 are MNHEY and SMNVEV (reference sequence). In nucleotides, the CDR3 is TGTGCCAGCAGTCCAGGGAGGGGGTCCTACGAGCAGTGCTTC. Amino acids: CASSPGRGSYEQCF.

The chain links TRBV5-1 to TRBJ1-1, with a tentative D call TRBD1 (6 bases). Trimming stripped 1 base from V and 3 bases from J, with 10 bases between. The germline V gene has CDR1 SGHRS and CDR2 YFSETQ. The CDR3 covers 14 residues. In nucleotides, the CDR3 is TGCGCCAGCAGCTTGACAGGGCTTGACACTGAAGCTTTCTTT. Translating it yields CASSLTGLDTEAFF.

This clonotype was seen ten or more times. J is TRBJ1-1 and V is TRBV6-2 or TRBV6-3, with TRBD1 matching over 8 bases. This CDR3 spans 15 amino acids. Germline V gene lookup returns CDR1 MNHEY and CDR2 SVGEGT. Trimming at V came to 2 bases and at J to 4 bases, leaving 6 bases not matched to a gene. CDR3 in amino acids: CASSYPQGARTEAFF. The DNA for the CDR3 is TGTGCCAGCAGTTACCCGCAGGGGGCGCGCACTGAAGCTTTCTTT.

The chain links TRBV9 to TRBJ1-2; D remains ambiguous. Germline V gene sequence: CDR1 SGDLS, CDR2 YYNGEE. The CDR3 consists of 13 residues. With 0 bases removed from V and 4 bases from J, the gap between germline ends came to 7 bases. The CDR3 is CASSVVPFYGYTF. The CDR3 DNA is TGTGCCAGCAGCGTAGTACCCTTCTATGGCTACACCTTC.

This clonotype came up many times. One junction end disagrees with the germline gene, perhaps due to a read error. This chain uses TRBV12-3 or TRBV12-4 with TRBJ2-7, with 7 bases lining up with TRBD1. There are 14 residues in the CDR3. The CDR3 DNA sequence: TGTGCCAGCAGCTTAGACAGGGATGGCTACGAGCAGTACTTC. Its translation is CASSLDRDGYEQYF.

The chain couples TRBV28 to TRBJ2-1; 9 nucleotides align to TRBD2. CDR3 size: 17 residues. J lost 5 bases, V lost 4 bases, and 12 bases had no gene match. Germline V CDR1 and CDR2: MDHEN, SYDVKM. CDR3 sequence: CASSSLSGGLGNNEQFF. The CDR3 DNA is TGTGCCAGCAGTTCTCTGAGCGGGGGGCTCGGGAACAATGAGCAGTTCTTC.

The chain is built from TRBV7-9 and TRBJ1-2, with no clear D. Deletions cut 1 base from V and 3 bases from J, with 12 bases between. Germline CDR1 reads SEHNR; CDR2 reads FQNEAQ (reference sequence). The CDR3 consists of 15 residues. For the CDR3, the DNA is TGTGCCAGCAGCTTAGGGTCCTCCCGGGACTATGGCTACACCTTC. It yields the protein CASSLGSSRDYGYTF. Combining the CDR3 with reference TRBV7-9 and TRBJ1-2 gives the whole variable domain DTGVSQNPRHKITKRGQNVTFRCDPISEHNRLYWYRQTLGQGPEFLTYFQNEAQLEKSRLLSDRFSAERPKGSFSTLEIQRTEQGDSAMYLCASSLGSSRDYGYTFGSGTRLTVV.

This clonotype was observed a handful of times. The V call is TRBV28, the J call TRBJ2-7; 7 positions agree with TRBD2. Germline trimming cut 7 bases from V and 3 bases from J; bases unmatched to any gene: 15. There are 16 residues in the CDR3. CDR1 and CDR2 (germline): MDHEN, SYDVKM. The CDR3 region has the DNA TGTGCCAGCAATCTCCGCCTCGGGGGGACTAACTACGAGCAGTACTTC. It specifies CASNLRLGGTNYEQYF.

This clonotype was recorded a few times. CDR3 in amino acids: CASTGGPDTGELFF. The CDR3 DNA reads as TGTGCCAGCACCGGGGGGCCCGACACCGGGGAGCTGTTTTTT. J is TRBJ2-2 and V is TRBV25-1; D possibly corresponds to TRBD2 (7 bases). V was trimmed by 7 bases and J by 3 bases, leaving 12 bases between them. CDR3 size: 14 residues. Germline loops: CDR1 MGHDK, CDR2 SYGVNS.

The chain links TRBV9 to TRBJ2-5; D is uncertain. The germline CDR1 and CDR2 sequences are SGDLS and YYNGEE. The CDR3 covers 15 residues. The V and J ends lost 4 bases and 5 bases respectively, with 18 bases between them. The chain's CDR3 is CASSTRGQNLETQYF. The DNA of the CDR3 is TGTGCCAGCAGCACCCGTGGGCAGAACTTGGAGACCCAGTACTTC.

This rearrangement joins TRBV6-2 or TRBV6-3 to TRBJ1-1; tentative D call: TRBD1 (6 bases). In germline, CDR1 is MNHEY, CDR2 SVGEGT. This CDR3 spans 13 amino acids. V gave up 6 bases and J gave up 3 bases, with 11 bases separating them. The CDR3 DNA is TGTGCCAGCAGAAACCAGGGGTACACTGAAGCTTTCTTT. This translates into CASRNQGYTEAFF.

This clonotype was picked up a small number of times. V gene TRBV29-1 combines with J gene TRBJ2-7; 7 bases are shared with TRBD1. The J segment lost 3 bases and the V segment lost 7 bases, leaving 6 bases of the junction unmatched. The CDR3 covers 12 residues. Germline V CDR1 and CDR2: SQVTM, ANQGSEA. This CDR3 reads CSARGSVYEQYF. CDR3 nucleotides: TGCAGCGCCAGGGGGAGCGTCTACGAGCAGTACTTC.

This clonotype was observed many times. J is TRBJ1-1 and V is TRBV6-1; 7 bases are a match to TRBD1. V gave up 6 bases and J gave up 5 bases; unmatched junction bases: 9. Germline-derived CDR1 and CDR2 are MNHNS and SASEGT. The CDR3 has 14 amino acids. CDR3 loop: CASRSTGVRTEAFF. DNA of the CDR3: TGTGCCAGCAGGTCCACAGGGGTGAGAACTGAAGCTTTCTTT.

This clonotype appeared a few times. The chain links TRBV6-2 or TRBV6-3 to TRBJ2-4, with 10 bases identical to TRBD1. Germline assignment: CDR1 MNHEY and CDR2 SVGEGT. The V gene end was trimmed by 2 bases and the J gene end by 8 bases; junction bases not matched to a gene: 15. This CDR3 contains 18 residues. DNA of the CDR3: TGTGCCAGCAGTTACGCACAAACATCGACAGGGGGCAGGGACATTCAGTACTTC. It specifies CASSYAQTSTGGRDIQYF.

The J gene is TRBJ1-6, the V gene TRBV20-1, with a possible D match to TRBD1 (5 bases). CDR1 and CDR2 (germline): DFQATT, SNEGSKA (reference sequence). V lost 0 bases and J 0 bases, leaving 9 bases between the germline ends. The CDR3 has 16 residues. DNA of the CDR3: TGCAGTGCTAGAGATCTCGACAGCTCCTATAATTCACCCCTCCACTTT. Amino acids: CSARDLDSSYNSPLHF.

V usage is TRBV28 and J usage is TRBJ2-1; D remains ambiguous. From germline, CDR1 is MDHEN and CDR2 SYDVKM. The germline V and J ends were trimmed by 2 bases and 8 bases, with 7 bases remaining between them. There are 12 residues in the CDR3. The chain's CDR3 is CASSLRPDEQFF. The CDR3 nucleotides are TGTGCCAGCAGTTTAAGACCGGATGAGCAGTTCTTC.